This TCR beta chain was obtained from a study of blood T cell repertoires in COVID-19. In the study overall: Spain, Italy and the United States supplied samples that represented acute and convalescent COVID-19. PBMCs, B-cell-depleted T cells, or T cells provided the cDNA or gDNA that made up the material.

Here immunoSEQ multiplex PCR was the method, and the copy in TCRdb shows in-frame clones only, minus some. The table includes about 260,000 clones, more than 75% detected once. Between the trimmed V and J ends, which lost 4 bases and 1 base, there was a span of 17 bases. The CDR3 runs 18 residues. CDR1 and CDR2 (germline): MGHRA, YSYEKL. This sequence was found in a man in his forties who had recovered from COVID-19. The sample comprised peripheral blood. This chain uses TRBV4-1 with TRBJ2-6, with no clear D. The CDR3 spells CASSPFQPRVSGANVLTF. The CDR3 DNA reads TGCGCCAGCAGCCCGTTCCAACCTCGGGTTTCTGGGGCCAACGTCCTGACTTTC.